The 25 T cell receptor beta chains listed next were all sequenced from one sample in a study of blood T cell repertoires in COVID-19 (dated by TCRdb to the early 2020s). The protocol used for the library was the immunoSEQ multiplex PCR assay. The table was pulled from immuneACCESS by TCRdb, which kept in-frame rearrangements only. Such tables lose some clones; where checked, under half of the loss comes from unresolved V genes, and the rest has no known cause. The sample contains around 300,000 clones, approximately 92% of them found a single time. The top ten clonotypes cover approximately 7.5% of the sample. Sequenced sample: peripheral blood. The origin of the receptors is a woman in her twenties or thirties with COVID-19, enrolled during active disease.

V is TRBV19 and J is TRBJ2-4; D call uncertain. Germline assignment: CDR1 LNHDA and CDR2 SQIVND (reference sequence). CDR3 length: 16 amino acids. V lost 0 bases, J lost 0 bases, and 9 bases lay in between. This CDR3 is CASSIDHRVAKNIQYF. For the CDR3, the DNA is TGTGCCAGTAGTATAGATCACAGAGTAGCCAAAAACATTCAGTACTTC.

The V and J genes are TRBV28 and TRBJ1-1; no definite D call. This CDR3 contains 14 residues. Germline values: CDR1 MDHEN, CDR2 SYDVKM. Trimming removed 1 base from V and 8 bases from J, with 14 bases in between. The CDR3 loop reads CASSLFSREWEAFF. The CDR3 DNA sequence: TGTGCCAGCAGTTTATTTAGTAGGGAGTGGGAAGCTTTCTTT.

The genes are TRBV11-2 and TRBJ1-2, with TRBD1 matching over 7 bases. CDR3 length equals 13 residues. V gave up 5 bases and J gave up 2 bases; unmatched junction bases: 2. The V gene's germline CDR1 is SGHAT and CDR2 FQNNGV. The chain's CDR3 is CASSLGQNYGYTF. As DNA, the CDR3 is TGTGCCAGCAGCCTGGGACAGAACTATGGCTACACCTTC.

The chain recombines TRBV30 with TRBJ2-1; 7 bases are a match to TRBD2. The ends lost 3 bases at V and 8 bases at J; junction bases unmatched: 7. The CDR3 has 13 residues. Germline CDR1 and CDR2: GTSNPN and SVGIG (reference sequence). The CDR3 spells CAWSSTSVDEQFF. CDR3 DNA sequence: TGTGCCTGGAGCTCAACTAGCGTCGATGAGCAGTTCTTC.

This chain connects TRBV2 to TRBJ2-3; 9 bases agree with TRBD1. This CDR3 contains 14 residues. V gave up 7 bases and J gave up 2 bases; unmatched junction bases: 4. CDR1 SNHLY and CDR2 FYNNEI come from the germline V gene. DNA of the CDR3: TGTGCCAGCAATGGACAGGGGCACACAGATACGCAGTATTTT. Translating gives CASNGQGHTDTQYF.

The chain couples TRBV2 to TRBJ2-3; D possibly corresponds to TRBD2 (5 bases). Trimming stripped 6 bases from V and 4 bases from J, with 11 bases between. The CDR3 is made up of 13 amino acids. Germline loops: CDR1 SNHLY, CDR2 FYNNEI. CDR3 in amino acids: CASREDVADTQYF. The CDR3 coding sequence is TGTGCCAGCAGGGAGGACGTGGCAGATACGCAGTATTTT.

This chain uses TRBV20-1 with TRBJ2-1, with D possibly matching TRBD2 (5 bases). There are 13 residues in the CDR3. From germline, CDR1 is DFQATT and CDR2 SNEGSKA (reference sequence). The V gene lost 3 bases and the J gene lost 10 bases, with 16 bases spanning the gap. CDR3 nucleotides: TGCAGTGCTAGTCTACTAGTTTCGATCGAGCAGTTCTTC. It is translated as CSASLLVSIEQFF.

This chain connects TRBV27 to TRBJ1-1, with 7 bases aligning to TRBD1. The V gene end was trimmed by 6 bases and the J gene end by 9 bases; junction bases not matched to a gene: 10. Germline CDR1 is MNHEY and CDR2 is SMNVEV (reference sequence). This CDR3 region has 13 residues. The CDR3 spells CASSRLRTGQAFF. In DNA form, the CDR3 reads TGTGCCAGCAGCCGACTTCGGACAGGCCAAGCTTTCTTT.

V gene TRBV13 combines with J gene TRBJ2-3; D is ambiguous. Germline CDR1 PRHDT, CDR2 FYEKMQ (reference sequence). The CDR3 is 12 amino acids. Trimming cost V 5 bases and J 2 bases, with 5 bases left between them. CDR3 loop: CASSRFTDTQYF. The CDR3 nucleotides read TGTGCCAGCAGCCGTTTCACAGATACGCAGTATTTT.

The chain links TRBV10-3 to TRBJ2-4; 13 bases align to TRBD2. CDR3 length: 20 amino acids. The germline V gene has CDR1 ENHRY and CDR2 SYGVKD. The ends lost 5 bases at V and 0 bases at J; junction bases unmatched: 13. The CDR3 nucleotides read TGTGCCATCAGTAGCTTACTAGCGGGAGGGGTGGGGCCAGCCAAAAACATTCAGTACTTC. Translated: CAISSLLAGGVGPAKNIQYF.

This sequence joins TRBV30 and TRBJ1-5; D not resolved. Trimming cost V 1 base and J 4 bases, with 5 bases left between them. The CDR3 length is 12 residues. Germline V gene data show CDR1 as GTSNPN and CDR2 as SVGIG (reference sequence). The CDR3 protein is CAWSGQNQPQHF. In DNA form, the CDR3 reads TGTGCCTGGAGTGGCCAGAATCAGCCCCAGCATTTT.

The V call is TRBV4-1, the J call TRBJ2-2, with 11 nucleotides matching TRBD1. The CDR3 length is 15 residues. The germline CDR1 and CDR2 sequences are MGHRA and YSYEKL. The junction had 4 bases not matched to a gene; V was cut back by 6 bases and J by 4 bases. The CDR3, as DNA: TGCGCCAGCAGGAGGGGACAGGGGGTCACCGGGGAGCTGTTTTTT. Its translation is CASRRGQGVTGELFF.

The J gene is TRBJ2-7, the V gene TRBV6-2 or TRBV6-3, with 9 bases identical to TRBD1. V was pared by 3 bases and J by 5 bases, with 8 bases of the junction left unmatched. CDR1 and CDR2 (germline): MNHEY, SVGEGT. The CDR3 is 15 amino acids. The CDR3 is CASSYPGTGFDEQYF. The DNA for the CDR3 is TGTGCCAGCAGTTATCCTGGGACAGGGTTCGACGAGCAGTACTTC.

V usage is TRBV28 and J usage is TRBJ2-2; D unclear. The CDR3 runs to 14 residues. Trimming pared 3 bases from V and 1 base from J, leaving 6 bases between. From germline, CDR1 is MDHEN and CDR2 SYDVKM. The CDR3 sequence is CASSFTVNTGELFF. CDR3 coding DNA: TGTGCCAGCAGTTTTACGGTGAACACCGGGGAGCTGTTTTTT. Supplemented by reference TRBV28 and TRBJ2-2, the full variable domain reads DVKVTQSSRYLVKRTGEKVFLECVQDMDHENMFWYRQDPGLGLRLIYFSYDVKMKEKGDIPEGYSVSREKKERFSLILESASTNQTSMYLCASSFTVNTGELFFGEGSRLTVL.

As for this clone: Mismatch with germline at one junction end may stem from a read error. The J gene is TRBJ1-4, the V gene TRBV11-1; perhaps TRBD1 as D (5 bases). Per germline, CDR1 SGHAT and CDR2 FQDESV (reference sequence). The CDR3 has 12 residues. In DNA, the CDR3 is TGTGCCAGCAGCTCCGCAGGGCCCCCCACGATTTTT. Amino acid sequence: CASSSAGPPTIF.

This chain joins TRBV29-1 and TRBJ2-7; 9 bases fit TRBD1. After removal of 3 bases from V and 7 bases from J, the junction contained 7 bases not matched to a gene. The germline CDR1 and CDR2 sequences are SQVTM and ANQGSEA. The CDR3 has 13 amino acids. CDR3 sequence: CSVEGQGGGEQYF. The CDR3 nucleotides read TGCAGCGTTGAGGGACAGGGAGGTGGTGAGCAGTACTTC.

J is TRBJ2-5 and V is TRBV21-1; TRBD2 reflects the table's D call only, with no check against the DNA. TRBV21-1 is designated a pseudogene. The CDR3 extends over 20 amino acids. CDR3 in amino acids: CASSKRADLERDRRKKTQYF. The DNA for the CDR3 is TGTGCCAGCAGCAAAAGGGCCGACCTTGAGCGGGATAGAAGGAAAAAGACCCAGTACTTC.

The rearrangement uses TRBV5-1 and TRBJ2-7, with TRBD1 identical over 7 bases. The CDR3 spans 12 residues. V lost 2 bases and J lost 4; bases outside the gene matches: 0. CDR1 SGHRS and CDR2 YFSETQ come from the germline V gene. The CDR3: CASSLQGYEQYF. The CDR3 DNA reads TGCGCCAGCAGCTTACAGGGGTACGAGCAGTACTTC.

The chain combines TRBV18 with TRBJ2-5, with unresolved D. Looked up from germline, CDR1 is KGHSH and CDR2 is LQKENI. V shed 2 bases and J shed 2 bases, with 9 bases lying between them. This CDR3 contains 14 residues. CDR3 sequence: CASSPTSLQETQYF. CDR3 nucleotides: TGTGCCAGCTCACCAACATCTTTACAAGAGACCCAGTACTTC.

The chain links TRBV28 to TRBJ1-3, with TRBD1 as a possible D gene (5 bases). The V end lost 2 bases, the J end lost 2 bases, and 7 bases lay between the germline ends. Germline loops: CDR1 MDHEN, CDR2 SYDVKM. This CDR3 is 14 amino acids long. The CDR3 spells CASSLAGTGNTIYF. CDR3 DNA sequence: TGTGCCAGCAGTTTAGCAGGGACTGGAAACACCATATATTTT.

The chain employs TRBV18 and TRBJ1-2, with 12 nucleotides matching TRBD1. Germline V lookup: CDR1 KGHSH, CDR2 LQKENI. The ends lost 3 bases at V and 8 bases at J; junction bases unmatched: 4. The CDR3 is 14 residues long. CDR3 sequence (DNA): TGTGCCAGCTCACCCGGGACAGGGGGCGCCGGCTACACCTTC. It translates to CASSPGTGGAGYTF. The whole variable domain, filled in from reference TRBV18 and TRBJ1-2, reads NAGVMQNPRHLVRRRGQEARLRCSPMKGHSHVYWYRQLPEEGLKFMVYLQKENIIDESGMPKERFSAEFPKEGPSILRIQQVVRGDSAAYFCASSPGTGGAGYTFGSGTRLTVV.

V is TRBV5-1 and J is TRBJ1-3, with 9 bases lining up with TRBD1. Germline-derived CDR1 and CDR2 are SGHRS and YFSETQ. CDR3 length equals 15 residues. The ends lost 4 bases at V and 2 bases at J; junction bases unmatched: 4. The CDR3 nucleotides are TGCGCCAGCAGCCTGGGACAGGGCACTGGAAACACCATATATTTT. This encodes CASSLGQGTGNTIYF.

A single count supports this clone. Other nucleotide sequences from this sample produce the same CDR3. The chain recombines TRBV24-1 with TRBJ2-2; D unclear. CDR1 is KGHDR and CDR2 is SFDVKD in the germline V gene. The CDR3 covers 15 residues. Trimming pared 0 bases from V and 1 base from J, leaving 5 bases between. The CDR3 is CATSDLAGNTGELFF. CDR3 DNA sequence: TGTGCCACCAGTGATTTGGCAGGGAACACCGGGGAGCTGTTTTTT.

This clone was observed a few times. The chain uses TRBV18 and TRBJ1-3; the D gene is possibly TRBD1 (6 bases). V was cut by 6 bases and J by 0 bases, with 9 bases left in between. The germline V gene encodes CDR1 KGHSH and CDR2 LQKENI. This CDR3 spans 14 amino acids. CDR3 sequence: CASSDSFSGNTIYF. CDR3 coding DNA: TGTGCCAGCTCGGACAGTTTCTCTGGAAACACCATATATTTT. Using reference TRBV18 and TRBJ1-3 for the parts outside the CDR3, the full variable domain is NAGVMQNPRHLVRRRGQEARLRCSPMKGHSHVYWYRQLPEEGLKFMVYLQKENIIDESGMPKERFSAEFPKEGPSILRIQQVVRGDSAAYFCASSDSFSGNTIYFGEGSWLTVV.

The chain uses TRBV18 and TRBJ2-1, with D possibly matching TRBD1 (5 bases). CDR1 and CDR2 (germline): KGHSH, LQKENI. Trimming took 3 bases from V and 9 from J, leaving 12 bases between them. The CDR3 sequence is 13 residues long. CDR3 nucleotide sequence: TGTGCCAGCTCACCGCAACAGGAGATTGAGCAGTTCTTC. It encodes CASSPQQEIEQFF.